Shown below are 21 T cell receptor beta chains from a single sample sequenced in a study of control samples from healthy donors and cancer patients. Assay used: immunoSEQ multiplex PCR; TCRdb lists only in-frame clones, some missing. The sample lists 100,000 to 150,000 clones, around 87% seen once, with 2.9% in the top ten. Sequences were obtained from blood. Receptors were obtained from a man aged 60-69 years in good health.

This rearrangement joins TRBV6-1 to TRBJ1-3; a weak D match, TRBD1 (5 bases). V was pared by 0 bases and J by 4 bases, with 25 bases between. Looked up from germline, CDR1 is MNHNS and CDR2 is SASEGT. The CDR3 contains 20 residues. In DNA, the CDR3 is TGTGCCAGCAGTGAAGCGCCCCTCGGTAGGGGCTCTGGGAGGGGAAACACCATATATTTT. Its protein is CASSEAPLGRGSGRGNTIYF.

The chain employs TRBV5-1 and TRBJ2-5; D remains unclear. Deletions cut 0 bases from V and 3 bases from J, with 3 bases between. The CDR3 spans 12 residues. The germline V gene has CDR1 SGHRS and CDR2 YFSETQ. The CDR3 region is CASSLVKETQYF. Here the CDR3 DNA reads TGCGCCAGCAGCTTGGTTAAAGAGACCCAGTACTTC.

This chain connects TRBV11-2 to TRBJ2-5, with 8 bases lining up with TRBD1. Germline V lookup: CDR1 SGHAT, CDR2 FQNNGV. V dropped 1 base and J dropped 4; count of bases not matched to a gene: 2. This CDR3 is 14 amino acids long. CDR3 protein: CASSLGTGLETQYF. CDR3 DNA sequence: TGTGCCAGCAGCTTAGGGACAGGGTTAGAGACCCAGTACTTC.

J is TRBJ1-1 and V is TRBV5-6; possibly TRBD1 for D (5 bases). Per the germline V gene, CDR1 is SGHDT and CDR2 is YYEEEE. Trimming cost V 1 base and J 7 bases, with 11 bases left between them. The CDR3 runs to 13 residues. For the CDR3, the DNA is TGTGCCAGCAGCTTGAGGGGCAGCCGTGAAGCTTTCTTT. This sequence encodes CASSLRGSREAFF.

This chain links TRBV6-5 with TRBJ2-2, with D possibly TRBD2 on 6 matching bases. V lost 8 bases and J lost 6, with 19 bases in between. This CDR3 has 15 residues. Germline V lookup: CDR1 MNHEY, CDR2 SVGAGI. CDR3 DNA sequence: TGTGCCAGCCCGGCGGCGGGGTTCCTCCCCGGGGAGCTGTTTTTT. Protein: CASPAAGFLPGELFF.

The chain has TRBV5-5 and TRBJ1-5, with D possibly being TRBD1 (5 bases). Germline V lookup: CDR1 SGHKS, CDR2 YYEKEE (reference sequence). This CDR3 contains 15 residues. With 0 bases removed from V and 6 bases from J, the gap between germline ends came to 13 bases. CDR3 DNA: TGTGCCAGCAGCTTGGACCAGGGAGGTATTCAGCCCCAGCATTTT. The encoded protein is CASSLDQGGIQPQHF. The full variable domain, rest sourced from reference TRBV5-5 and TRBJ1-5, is DAGVTQSPTHLIKTRGQQVTLRCSPISGHKSVSWYQQVLGQGPQFIFQYYEKEERGRGNFPDRFSARQFPNYSSELNVNALLLGDSALYLCASSLDQGGIQPQHFGDGTRLSIL.

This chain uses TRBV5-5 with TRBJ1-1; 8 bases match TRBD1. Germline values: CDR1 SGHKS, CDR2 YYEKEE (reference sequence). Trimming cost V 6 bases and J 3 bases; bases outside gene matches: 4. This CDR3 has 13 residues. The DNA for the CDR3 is TGTGCCAGCATCGCGGACAGGGACACTGAAGCTTTCTTT. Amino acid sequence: CASIADRDTEAFF.

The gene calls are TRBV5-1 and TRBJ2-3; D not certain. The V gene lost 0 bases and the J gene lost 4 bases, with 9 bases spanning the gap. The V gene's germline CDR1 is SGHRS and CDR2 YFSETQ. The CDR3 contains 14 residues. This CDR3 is CASSLGQAADTQYF. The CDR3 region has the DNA TGCGCCAGCAGCTTGGGGCAGGCAGCAGATACGCAGTATTTT.

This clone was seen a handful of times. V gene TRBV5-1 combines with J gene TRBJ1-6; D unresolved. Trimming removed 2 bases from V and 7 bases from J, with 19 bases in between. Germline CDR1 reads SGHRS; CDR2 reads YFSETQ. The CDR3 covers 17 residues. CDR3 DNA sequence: TGCGCCAGCAGCTTAGAAGGCGGATTCTCTCCAAATTCACCCCTCCACTTT. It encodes CASSLEGGFSPNSPLHF.

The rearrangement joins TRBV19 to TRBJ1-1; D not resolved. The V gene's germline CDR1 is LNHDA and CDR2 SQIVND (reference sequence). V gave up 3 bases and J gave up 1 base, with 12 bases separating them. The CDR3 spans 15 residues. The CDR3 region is CASSIAYAANTEAFF. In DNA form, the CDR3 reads TGTGCCAGTAGTATTGCGTATGCAGCGAACACTGAAGCTTTCTTT. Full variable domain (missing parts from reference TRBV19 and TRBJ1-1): DGGITQSPKYLFRKEGQNVTLSCEQNLNHDAMYWYRQDPGQGLRLIYYSQIVNDFQKGDIAEGYSVSREKKESFPLTVTSAQKNPTAFYLCASSIAYAANTEAFFGQGTRLTVV.

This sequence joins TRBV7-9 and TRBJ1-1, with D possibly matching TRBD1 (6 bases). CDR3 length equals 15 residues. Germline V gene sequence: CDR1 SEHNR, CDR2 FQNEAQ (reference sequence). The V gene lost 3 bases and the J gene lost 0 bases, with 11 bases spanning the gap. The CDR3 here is CASSFEGGLNTEAFF. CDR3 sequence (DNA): TGTGCCAGCAGCTTTGAGGGGGGACTGAACACTGAAGCTTTCTTT.

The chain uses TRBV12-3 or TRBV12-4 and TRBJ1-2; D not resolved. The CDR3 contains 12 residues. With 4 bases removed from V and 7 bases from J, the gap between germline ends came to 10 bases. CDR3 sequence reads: CASSSGERGYTF. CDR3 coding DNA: TGTGCCAGCAGTTCCGGGGAGCGTGGCTACACCTTC.

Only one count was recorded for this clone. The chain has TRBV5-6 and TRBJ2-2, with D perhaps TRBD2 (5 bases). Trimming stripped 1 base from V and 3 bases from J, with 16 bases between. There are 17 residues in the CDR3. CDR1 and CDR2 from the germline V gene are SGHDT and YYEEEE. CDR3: CASSLLGRLGDTGELFF. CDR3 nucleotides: TGTGCCAGCAGCTTGCTGGGCAGGCTCGGGGACACCGGGGAGCTGTTTTTT.

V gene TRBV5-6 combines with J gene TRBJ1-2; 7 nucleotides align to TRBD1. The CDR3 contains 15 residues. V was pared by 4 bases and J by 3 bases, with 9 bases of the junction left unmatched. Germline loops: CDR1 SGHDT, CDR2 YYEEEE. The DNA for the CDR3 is TGTGCCAGCAGCCCCGGGGAGGGGGCATACTATGGCTACACCTTC. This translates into CASSPGEGAYYGYTF.

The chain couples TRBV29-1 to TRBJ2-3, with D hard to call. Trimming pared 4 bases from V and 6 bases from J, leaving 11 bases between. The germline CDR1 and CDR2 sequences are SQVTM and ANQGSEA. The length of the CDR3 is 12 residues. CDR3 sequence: CSVVVLLDTQYF. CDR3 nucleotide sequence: TGCAGCGTTGTAGTACTTCTGGATACGCAGTATTTT.

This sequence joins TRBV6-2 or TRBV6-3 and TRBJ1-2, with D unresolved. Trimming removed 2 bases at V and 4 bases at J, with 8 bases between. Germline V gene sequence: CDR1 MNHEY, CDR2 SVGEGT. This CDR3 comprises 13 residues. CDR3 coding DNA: TGTGCCAGCAGTTACAACAGTATCTATGGCTACACCTTC. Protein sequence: CASSYNSIYGYTF.

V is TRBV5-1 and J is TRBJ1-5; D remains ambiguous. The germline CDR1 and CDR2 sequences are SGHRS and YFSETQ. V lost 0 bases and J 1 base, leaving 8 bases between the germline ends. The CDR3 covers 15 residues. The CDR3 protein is CASSLDSGSNQPQHF. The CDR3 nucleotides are TGCGCCAGCAGCTTGGACAGCGGGAGCAATCAGCCCCAGCATTTT. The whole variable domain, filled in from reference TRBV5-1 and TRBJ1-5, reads KAGVTQTPRYLIKTRGQQVTLSCSPISGHRSVSWYQQTPGQGLQFLFEYFSETQRNKGNFPGRFSGRQFSNSRSEMNVSTLELGDSALYLCASSLDSGSNQPQHFGDGTRLSIL.

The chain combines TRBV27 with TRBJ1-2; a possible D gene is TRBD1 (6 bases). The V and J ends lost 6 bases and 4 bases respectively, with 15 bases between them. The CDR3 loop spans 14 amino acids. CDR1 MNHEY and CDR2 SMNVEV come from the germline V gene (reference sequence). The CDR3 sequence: CASRSTGTPYGYTF. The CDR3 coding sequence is TGTGCCAGCAGATCCACCGGGACACCCTATGGCTACACCTTC.

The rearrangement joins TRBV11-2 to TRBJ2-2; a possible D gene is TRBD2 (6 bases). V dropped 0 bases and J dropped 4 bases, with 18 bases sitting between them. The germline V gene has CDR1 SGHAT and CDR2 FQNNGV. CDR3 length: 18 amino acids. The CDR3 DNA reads TGTGCCAGCAGCTTAGATCGGGTGGGCCGGAGGGGCACCGGGGAGCTGTTTTTT. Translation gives CASSLDRVGRRGTGELFF.

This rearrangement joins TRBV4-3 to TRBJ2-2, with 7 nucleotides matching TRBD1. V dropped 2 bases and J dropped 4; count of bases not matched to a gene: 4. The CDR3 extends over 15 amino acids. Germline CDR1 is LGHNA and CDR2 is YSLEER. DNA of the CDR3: TGCGCCAGCAGCCAAACAGGGGATCTCACCGGGGAGCTGTTTTTT. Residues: CASSQTGDLTGELFF.

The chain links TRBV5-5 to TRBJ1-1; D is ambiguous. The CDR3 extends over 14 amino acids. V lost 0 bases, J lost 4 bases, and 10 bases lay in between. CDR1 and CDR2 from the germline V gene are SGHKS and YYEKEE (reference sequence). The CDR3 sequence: CASSLVLRSTEAFF. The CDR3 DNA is TGTGCCAGCAGCTTGGTCCTTAGAAGCACTGAAGCTTTCTTT.